The source of this TCR beta chain is a study of blood T cell repertoires in COVID-19. Study at large: COVID-19 samples collected from the United States, Italy and Spain covered acute and convalescent phases. From T cells, B-cell-depleted T cells, or PBMCs came the material, which was cDNA or gDNA.

Original processing notes: The assay estimated nucleated cells by amplifying reference gene primers. Using immunoSEQ multiplex PCR, the repertoire was profiled, and TCRdb retains in-frame clones only, with some absent. V and J calls and clone size follow that table, whereas D and trimming were derived from the DNA. The profile shows more than 250,000 clones, over 75% of them singletons. Germline-derived CDR1 and CDR2 are SGHNT and YYREEE (reference sequence). This CDR3 region has 14 residues. Losses at the gene ends were 1 base for V and 6 bases for J; bases not matched to a gene: 5. The clonotype was recovered from a human donor in a cohort sampled during active COVID-19. Sequencing was done on a sample of peripheral blood. The chain links TRBV5-4 to TRBJ2-7; the match to TRBD1 covers 9 bases. The DNA for the CDR3 is TGTGCCAGCAGCTTGAAGGGACAGGGTTCCGAGCAGTACTTC. It is translated as CASSLKGQGSEQYF.